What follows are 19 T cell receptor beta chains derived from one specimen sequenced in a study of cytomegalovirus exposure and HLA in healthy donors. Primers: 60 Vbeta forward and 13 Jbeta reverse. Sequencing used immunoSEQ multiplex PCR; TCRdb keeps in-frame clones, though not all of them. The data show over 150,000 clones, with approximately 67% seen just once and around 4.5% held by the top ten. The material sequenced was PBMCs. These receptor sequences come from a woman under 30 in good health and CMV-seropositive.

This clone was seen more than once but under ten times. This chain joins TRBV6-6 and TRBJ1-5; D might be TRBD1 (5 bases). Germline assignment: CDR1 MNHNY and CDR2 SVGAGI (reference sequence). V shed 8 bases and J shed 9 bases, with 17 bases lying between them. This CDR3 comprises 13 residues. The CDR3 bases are TGTGCCAGCGGGGTTGGGGGGGTATGGCCCCAGCATTTT. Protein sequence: CASGVGGVWPQHF.

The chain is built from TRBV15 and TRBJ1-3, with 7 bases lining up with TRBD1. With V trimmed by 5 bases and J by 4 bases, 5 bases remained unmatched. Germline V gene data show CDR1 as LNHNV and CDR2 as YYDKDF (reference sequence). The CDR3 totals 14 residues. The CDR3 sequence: CATSPTTGGNTIYF. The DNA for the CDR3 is TGTGCCACCAGCCCGACGACAGGGGGAAACACCATATATTTT.

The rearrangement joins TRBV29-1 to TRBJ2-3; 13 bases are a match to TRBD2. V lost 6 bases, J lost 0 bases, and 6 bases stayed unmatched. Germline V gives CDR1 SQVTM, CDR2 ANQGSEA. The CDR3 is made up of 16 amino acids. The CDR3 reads CSVMGLAGISTDTQYF. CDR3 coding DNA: TGCAGCGTGATGGGACTAGCGGGAATTAGCACAGATACGCAGTATTTT.

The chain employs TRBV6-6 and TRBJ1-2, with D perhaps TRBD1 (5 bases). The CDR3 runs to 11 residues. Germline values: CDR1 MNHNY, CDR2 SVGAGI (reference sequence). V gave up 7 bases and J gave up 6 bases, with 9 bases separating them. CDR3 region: CASTKQDGYTF. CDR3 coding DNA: TGTGCCAGCACTAAACAGGATGGCTACACCTTC.

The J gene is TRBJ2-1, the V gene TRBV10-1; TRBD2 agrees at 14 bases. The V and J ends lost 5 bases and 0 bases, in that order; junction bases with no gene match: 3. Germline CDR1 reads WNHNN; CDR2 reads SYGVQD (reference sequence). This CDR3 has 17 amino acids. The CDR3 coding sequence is TGCGCCAGCAGTACCGGACTAGCGGGAGGCTCCTACAATGAGCAGTTCTTC. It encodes CASSTGLAGGSYNEQFF.

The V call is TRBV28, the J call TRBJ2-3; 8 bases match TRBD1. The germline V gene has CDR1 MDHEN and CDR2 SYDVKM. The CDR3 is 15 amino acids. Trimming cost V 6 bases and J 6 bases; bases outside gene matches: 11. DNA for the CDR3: TGTGCCAGCAGCCTCAGGACAGGGTTGGGCGATACGCAGTATTTT. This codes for CASSLRTGLGDTQYF. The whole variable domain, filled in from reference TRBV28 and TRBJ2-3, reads DVKVTQSSRYLVKRTGEKVFLECVQDMDHENMFWYRQDPGLGLRLIYFSYDVKMKEKGDIPEGYSVSREKKERFSLILESASTNQTSMYLCASSLRTGLGDTQYFGPGTRLTVL.

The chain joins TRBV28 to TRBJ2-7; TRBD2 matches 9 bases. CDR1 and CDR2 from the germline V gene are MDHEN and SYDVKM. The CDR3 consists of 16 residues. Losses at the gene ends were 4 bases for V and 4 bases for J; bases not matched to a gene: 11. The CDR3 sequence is CASSSPRGRAGYEQYF. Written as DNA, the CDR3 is TGTGCCAGCAGTTCCCCACGCGGGAGGGCCGGGTACGAGCAGTACTTC. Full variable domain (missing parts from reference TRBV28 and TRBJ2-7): DVKVTQSSRYLVKRTGEKVFLECVQDMDHENMFWYRQDPGLGLRLIYFSYDVKMKEKGDIPEGYSVSREKKERFSLILESASTNQTSMYLCASSSPRGRAGYEQYFGPGTRLTVT.

Here the CDR3 DNA reads TGTGCCAGCTCCGAATCCGGGATCGACGAGCAGTACTTC. Protein: CASSESGIDEQYF. The chain links TRBV6-5 to TRBJ2-5; D may be TRBD2 (5 bases). The J call is uncertain, as TRBJ2-7 better fits the DNA end. The CDR3 covers 13 residues. Germline V lookup: CDR1 MNHEY, CDR2 SVGAGI.

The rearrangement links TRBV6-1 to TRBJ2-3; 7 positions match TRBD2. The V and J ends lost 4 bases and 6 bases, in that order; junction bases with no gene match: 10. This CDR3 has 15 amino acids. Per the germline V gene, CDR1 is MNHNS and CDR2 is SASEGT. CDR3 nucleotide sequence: TGTGCCAGCAGTGGCACCCCACTAGCGACGGATACGCAGTATTTT. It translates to CASSGTPLATDTQYF.

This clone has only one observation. The CDR3, as DNA: TGTGCCAGCTCACAGTTCGGAGAGACCCAGTACTTC. This codes for CASSQFGETQYF. The chain combines TRBV5-4 with TRBJ2-5; D unclear. This CDR3 comprises 12 residues. The germline CDR1 and CDR2 sequences are SGHNT and YYREEE (reference sequence). Trimming took 7 bases from V and 4 from J, leaving 11 bases between them.

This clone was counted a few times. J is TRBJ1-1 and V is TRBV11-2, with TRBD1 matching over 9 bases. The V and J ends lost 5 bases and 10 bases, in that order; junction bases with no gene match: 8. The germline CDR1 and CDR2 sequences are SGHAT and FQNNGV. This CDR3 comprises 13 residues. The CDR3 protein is CASSAGQGIRAFF. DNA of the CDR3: TGTGCCAGCAGCGCCGGACAGGGGATACGAGCTTTCTTT.

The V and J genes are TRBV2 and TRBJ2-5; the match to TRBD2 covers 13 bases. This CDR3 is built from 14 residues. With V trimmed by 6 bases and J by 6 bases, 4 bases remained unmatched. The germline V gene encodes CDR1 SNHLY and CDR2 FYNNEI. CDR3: CASRTSGGSKTQYF. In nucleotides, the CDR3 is TGTGCCAGCAGGACTAGCGGGGGGTCGAAGACCCAGTACTTC.

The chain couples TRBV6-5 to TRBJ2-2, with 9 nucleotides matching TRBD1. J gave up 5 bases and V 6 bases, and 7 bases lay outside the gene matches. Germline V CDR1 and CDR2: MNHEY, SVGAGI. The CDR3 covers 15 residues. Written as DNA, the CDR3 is TGTGCCAGCAGCTATGACAGGGGGAGGACCGGGGAGCTGTTTTTT. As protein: CASSYDRGRTGELFF.

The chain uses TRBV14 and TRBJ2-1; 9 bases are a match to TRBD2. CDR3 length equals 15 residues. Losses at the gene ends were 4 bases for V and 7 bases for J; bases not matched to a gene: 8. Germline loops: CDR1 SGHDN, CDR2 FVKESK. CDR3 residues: CASSPFFSGSNEQFF. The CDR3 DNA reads TGTGCCAGCAGCCCCTTCTTTAGCGGGAGTAATGAGCAGTTCTTC.

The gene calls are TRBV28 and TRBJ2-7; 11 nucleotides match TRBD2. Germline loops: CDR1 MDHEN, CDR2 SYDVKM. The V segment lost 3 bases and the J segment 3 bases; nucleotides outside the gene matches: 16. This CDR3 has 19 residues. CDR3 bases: TGTGCCAGCAGTTTTCCCACTAGCGGGAGTACCAAAGAGATCTACGAGCAGTACTTC. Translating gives CASSFPTSGSTKEIYEQYF.

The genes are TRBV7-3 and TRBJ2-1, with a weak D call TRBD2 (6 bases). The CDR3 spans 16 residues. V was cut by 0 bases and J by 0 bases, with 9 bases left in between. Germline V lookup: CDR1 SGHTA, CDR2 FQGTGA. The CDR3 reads CASSLTLASSYNEQFF. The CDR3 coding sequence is TGTGCCAGCAGCTTAACACTAGCTAGCTCCTACAATGAGCAGTTCTTC.

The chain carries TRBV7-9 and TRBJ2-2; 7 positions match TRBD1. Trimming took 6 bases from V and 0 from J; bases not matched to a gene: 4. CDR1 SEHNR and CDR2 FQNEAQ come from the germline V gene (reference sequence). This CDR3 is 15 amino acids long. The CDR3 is CASRPGTANTGELFF. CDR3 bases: TGTGCCAGCAGGCCAGGGACAGCGAACACCGGGGAGCTGTTTTTT.

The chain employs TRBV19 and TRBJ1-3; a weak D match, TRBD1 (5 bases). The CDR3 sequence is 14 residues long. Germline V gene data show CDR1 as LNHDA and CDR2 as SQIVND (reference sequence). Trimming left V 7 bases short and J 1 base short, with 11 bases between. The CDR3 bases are TGTGCCAGTACGTTTGGGACTTCTGGAAACACCATATATTTT. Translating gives CASTFGTSGNTIYF.

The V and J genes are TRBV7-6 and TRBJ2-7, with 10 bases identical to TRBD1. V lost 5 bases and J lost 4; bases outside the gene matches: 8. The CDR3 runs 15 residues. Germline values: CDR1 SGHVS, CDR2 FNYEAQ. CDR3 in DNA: TGTGCCAGCAGCGTCGGACAGGGGGATTATTACGAGCAGTACTTC. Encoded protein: CASSVGQGDYYEQYF.